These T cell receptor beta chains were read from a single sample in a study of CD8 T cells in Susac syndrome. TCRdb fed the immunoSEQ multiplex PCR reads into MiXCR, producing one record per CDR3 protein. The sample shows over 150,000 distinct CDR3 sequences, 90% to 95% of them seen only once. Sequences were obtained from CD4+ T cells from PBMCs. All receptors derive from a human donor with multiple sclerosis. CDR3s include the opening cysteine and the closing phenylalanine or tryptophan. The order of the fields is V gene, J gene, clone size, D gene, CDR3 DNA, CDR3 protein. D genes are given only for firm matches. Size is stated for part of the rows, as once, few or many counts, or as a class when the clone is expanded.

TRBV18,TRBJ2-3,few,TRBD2,TGTGCCAGCTCGTCTGGCGGGAGAACAGATACGCAGTATTTT,CASSSGGRTDTQYF
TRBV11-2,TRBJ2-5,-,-,TGTGCCAGCAGCTTAGATACGGGACGCCAAGGCCGTGAGACCCAGTACTTC,CASSLDTGRQGRETQYF